These T cell receptor beta chains were read from a single sample in a study of T cells in Graves' hyperthyroidism and ophthalmopathy. TCRdb itself ran the multiplex PCR reads through MiXCR, one entry per CDR3 protein. The sample yields under 550,000 distinct CDR3 sequences, approximately 20% seen once. Material: blood. The receptors come from a man aged 40-49 years with Graves' ophthalmopathy. CDR3s leave out the opening cysteine and the closing phenylalanine or tryptophan. Fields, in order: CDR3 protein, V gene, J gene.

CDR3 protein: ASSQEGGKNIQY
V gene: TRBV18
J gene: TRBJ2-4

CDR3 protein: ASSADSPRDTQY
V gene: TRBV2
J gene: TRBJ2-3

CDR3 protein: ASSLGTGVGEQF
V gene: TRBV5-1
J gene: TRBJ2-1

CDR3 protein: SANGLAGGPGYNEQF
V gene: TRBV20-1
J gene: TRBJ2-1

CDR3 protein: ASSQGDREKLF
V gene: TRBV14
J gene: TRBJ1-4

CDR3 protein: ASSPYTRLGNTIY
V gene: TRBV28
J gene: TRBJ1-3

CDR3 protein: ASSWDRGPGDTQY
V gene: TRBV11-1
J gene: TRBJ2-3

CDR3 protein: AARRNTEAF
V gene: TRBV10-3
J gene: TRBJ1-1

CDR3 protein: ATSLTGSLAKNIQY
V gene: TRBV5-1
J gene: TRBJ2-4

CDR3 protein: ASSDRGQTGELF
V gene: TRBV6-1
J gene: TRBJ2-2

CDR3 protein: ASSYSRMTGMNTEAF
V gene: TRBV6-5
J gene: TRBJ1-1

CDR3 protein: ASSFYGRQF
V gene: TRBV28
J gene: TRBJ2-1

CDR3 protein: ASRVGWSGELF
V gene: TRBV7-2
J gene: TRBJ2-2

CDR3 protein: SVEPTSGGEQY
V gene: TRBV29-1
J gene: TRBJ2-7

CDR3 protein: ASNLETGTQY
V gene: TRBV7-2
J gene: TRBJ2-3

CDR3 protein: ASSPQRQANIQY
V gene: TRBV18
J gene: TRBJ2-4

CDR3 protein: SVSLWRGTYEQY
V gene: TRBV20-1
J gene: TRBJ2-7

CDR3 protein: SAPMVAKNIQY
V gene: TRBV20-1
J gene: TRBJ2-4

CDR3 protein: ASSSQGGLAGFYEQY
V gene: TRBV7-2
J gene: TRBJ2-7

CDR3 protein: ASSPLWSPGGGGLAKNIQY
V gene: TRBV7-9
J gene: TRBJ2-4

CDR3 protein: ASSFLGGAGEQY
V gene: TRBV27
J gene: TRBJ2-7

CDR3 protein: ASSRDRANTGELF
V gene: TRBV7-3
J gene: TRBJ2-2

CDR3 protein: ASSFSPAGGTGELF
V gene: TRBV7-2
J gene: TRBJ2-2

CDR3 protein: ASSDRGSGANVLT
V gene: TRBV25-1
J gene: TRBJ2-6

CDR3 protein: ASSLGRGGANEQF
V gene: TRBV11-3
J gene: TRBJ2-1

CDR3 protein: SAAGGFGVRTEAF
V gene: TRBV20-1
J gene: TRBJ1-1

CDR3 protein: ASSLGHSPNEQF
V gene: TRBV7-2
J gene: TRBJ2-1

CDR3 protein: ASSFLRGQKNIQY
V gene: TRBV27
J gene: TRBJ2-4

CDR3 protein: ASSWLAGVSGANVLT
V gene: TRBV12-3/TRBV12-4
J gene: TRBJ2-6

CDR3 protein: ASSHAQSGAPQETQY
V gene: TRBV4-1
J gene: TRBJ2-5

CDR3 protein: SVATGPSSGNTIY
V gene: TRBV29-1
J gene: TRBJ1-3

CDR3 protein: AWKRGLNTEAF
V gene: TRBV30
J gene: TRBJ1-1

CDR3 protein: ASSQHPISYNEQF
V gene: TRBV3-1
J gene: TRBJ2-1

CDR3 protein: ASRAAQNEQY
V gene: TRBV13
J gene: TRBJ2-7